A single sample gave rise to the 3 T cell receptor beta chains below, sequenced in a study of T cells in women clearing cervical HPV infection. Method: immunoSEQ multiplex PCR; TCRdb's copy keeps in-frame clones and lacks some. This sample contains 30,000 to 50,000 clones. The sample consisted of blood buffy coat. These receptors all come from a woman between 18 and 69 years old with a cervical HPV16 infection that either progressed to CIN3+ or cleared (not recorded which).

A word on this clone: The sequenced fragment ends 3 residues before the CDR3 boundary, so the rest is inferred from the germline J gene. The chain is built from TRBV12-5 and TRBJ2-7, with unresolved D. Germline V gene data show CDR1 as LGHNT and CDR2 as FRNRAP. The CDR3 has 12 residues. With 0 bases removed from V and 4 bases from J, the gap between germline ends came to 4 bases. The sequenced part of the CDR3 DNA is TGTGCTAGTGGTTTGGTACTTTACGAG. It yields the protein CASGLVLYE. The CDR3 reads in full as CASGLVLYEQYF.

Note on this clone: The read stops 3 residues short of the end of the CDR3; the missing end is completed from the germline J gene. The genes are TRBV18 and TRBJ2-3, with TRBD2 matching 13 bases. The CDR3 runs to 16 residues. V gave up 3 bases and J gave up 4 bases; unmatched junction bases: 4. Per germline, CDR1 KGHSH and CDR2 LQKENI. CDR3 protein: CASSPPLAGGSDTQYF. The CDR3 bases that were read are TGTGCCAGCTCACCGCCACTAGCGGGGGGGTCAGATACG.

Turning to this clone: The CDR3 end falls 3 residues outside the read, so it is completed with the germline J gene. The V and J genes are TRBV12-3 or TRBV12-4 and TRBJ1-1; maybe TRBD1 (6 bases). The CDR3 length is 13 residues. Trimming stripped 6 bases from V and 3 bases from J, with 11 bases between. This chain's CDR3 is CASSPQGHTEAFF. Partial CDR3 DNA: TGTGCCAGCAGCCCTCAGGGGCACACTGAA.